This record looks at one T cell receptor (beta chain) sequence and its context. Its antigen is undetermined. Measured with immunoSEQ multiplex PCR; TCRdb has only the in-frame clones, and not every one. The repertoire holds around 150,000 clones, with about 92% as singletons. This sample is part of a study of T cell responses to AZD1222 COVID-19 vaccine. Study-wide results and caveats: Repertoire sampling happened only post peak T cell response. White British ancestry dominated among donors, who included more females, and clonal diversity was possibly underestimated. Spike as a whole was targeted by vaccine-associated CD4 TCRs, dominant at 160-218 and 743-854.

V was clipped by 1 base and J by 10 bases, with 11 bases between them. The CDR3 runs 13 residues. The V gene's germline CDR1 is LGHDT and CDR2 YNNKEL (reference sequence). Investigators merged groups given second doses at roughly 4 or roughly 12 weeks. This receptor was obtained from an adult who received the AZD1222 COVID-19 vaccine. Source: peripheral blood, taken 28 days after the second AZD1222 dose. The chain combines TRBV3-1 (or the pseudogene TRBV3-2) with TRBJ1-5; no clear D gene. The CDR3 region has the DNA TGTGCCAGCAGCCAAGCCTCTGAGGTACCCCAGCATTTT. It is translated as CASSQASEVPQHF.